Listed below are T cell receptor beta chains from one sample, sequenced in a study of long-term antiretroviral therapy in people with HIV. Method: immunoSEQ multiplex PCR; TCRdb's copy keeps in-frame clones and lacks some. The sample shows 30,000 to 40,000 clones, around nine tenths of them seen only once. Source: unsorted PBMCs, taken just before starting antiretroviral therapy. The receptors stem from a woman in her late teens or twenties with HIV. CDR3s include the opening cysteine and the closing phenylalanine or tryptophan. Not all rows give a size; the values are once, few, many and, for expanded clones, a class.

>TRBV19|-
CASSMEFDSGSADTQYF
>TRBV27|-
CASSIPGLAGNEQFF
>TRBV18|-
CASSQDRGATNEKLFF
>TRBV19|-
CASSIGKGLATNEKLFF
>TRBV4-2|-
CASSFRDRGAYEQYF
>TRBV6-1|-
CASSERTGFTGELFF
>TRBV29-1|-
CSVEPPGIPNYGYTF
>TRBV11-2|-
CASSWGRADQPQHF
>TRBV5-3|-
CARSLRGFMNTEAFF
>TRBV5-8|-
CASSSVPGRELTPYGYTF
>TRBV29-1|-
CSVEQQGVRAGELFF
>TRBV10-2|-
CASSESLAGAHKNIQYF
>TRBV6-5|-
CASSWGGQPQHF
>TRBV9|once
CAGSPYRGRYQETQYF
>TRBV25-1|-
CASSESEGTSGIVHEQCF
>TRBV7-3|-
CASSSPEEGEQFF
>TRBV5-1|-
CASSLQGPEGYNEQFF
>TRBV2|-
CASSVAGESGELFF
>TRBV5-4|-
CASSPGDNSYEQYF
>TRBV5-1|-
CASSPRRTSGSSSYNEQFF
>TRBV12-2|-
CASRPEDREKNTEAFF
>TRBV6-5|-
CASRAGPGAEAFF
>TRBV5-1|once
CASSLGAGAYEQYF
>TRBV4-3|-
CASSQGLLSYEQYF
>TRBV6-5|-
CASSSIDGSANYGYTF
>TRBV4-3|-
CASSQGGGGGRTNYGYTF
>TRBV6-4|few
CASRDRDGYTF
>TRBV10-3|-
CAISEEGASNNEQFF
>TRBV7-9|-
CASSLNTATYEQYF
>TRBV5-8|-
CASSFPKGLVNEQFF
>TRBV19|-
CASSISTVTYNEQFF
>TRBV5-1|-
CASSPFSSGNTIYF
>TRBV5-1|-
CASSLGQGDQPQHF
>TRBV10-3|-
CAISELEQGLIYNEQFF
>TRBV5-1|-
CASSLIQGAVGYTF
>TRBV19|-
CASSGTGPNQPQHF
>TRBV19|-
CASSIDRGRGNEQFF
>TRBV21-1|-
CASSGSTEAFF
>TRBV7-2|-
CASSLFEGALGYTF
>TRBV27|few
CASSSAGWMNTEAFF
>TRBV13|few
CASSLGHAGTDTQYF
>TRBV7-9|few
CASSSRDRISYEQYF
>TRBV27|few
CASRYGTGDGSGELFF
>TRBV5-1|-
CASSLGQGANEQYF
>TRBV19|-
CASSISPTGGGYTF
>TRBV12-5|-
CASGSGGFLDTQYF
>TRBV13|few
CASSLSGQGAEQYF
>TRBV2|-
CASSEGLSGSFSGELFF
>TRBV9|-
CASSPELAETYEQYF
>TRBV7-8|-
CASSLGSSQFF
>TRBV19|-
CASSVALSYEQYF